This TCR beta chain was documented in a study of cytomegalovirus exposure and HLA in healthy donors. Notes on the study in general: In a later analysis, at a false discovery rate of 0.05, roughly 16,000 TCR beta sequences matched HLA alleles.

Researchers ran the PCR with 60 Vbeta and 13 Jbeta primers. Study processing details: Later analysis identified roughly 84 million unique TCR beta chains, 8.5 million to 13 million shared. Sequencing used immunoSEQ multiplex PCR; TCRdb keeps in-frame clones, though not all of them. V and J calls plus clone size are reproduced from that table; the DNA served to infer D and trimming. The sample includes under 200,000 clones, about 75% of them seen just once. As to this clone: Antigen unknown.

The CDR3 loop spans 16 amino acids. The germline V gene encodes CDR1 MNHEY and CDR2 SVGAGI. V shed 0 bases and J shed 0 bases, with 8 bases lying between them. This sequence joins TRBV6-5 and TRBJ1-4, with a tentative D call TRBD1 (5 bases). The sample consisted of PBMCs. The clonotype comes from a female donor in good health and CMV-seronegative. The CDR3 sequence is CASSYSGQATNEKLFF. In nucleotides, the CDR3 is TGTGCCAGCAGTTACTCAGGACAAGCAACTAATGAAAAACTGTTTTTT.